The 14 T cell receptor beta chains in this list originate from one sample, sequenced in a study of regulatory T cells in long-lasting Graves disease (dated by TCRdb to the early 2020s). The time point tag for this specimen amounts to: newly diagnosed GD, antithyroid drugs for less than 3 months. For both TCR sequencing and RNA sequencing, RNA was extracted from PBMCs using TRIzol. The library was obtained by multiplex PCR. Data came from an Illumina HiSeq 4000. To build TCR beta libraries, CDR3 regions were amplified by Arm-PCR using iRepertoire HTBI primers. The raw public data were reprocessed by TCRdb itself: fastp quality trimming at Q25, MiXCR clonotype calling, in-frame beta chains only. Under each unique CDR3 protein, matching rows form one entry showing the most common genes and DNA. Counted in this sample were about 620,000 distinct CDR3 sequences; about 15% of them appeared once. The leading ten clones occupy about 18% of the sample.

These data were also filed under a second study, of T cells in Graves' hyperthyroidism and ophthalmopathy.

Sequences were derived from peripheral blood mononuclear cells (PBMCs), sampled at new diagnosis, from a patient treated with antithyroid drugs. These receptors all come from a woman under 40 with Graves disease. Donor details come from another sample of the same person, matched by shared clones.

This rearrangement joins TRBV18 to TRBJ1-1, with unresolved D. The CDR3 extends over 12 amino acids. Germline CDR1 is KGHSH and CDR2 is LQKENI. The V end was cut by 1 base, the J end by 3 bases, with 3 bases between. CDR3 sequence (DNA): TGTGCCAGCTCACCACGTTACACTGAAGCTTTCTTT. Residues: CASSPRYTEAFF.

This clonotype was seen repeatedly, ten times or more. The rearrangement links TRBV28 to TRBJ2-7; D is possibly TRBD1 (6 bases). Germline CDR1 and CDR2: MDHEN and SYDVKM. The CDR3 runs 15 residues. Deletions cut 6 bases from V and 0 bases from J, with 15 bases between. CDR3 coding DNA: TGTGCCAGCAGCCCCGACAGGACCTTCTCCTACGAGCAGTACTTC. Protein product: CASSPDRTFSYEQYF.

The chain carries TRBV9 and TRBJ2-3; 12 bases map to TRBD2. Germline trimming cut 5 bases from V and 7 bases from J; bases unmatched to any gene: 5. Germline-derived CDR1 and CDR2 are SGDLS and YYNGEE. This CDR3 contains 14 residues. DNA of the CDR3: TGTGCCAGCAGTCGAGGACTAGCGGGGAATACGCAGTATTTT. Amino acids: CASSRGLAGNTQYF.

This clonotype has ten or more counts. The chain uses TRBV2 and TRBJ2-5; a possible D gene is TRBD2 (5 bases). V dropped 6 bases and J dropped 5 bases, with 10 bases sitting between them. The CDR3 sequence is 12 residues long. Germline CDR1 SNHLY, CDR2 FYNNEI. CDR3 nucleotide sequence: TGTGCCAGCAGGGGAGTGGGGGAGACCCAGTACTTC. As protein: CASRGVGETQYF.

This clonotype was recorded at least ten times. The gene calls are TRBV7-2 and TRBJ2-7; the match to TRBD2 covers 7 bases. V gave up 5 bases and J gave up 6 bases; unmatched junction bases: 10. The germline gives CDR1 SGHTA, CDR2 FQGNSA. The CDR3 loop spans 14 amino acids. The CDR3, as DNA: TGTGCCAGCAGCCGGGAGGCAGGTTTTTCCGAGCAGTACTTC. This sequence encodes CASSREAGFSEQYF.

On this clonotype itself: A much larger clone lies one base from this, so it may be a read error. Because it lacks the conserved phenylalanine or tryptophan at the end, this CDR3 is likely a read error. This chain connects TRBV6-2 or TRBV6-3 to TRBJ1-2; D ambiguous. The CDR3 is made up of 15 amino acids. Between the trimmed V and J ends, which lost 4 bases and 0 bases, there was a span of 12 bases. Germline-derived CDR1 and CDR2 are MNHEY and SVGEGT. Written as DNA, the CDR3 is TGTGCCAGCAGTTCCAGGACCCGCGCTAACTATGGCTACACCCTC. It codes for CASSSRTRANYGYTL.

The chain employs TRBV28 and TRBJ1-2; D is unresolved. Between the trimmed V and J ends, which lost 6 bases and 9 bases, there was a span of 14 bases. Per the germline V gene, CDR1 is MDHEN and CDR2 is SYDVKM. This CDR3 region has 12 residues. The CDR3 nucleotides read TGTGCCAGCAGAGGGCTAGAGGGTCGCTACACCTTC. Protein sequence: CASRGLEGRYTF.

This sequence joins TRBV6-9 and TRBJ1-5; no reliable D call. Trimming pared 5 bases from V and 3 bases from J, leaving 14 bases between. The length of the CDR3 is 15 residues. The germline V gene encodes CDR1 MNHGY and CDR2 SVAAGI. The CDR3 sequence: CASSNYVGNNQPQHF. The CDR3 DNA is TGTGCCAGCAGTAATTATGTAGGGAACAATCAGCCCCAGCATTTT.

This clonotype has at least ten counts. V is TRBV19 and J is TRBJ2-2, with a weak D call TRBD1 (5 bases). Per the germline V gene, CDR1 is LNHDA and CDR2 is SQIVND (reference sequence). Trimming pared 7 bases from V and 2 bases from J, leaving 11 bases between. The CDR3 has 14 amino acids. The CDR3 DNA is TGTGCCAGTAAAGCCAGGGATAACACCGGGGAGCTGTTTTTT. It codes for CASKARDNTGELFF.

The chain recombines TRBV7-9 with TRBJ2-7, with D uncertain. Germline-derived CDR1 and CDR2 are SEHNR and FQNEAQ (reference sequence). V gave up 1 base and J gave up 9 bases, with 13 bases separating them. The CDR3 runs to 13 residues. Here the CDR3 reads CASSLGSDSGQYF. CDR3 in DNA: TGTGCCAGCAGCTTAGGGTCCGATTCTGGGCAGTACTTC.

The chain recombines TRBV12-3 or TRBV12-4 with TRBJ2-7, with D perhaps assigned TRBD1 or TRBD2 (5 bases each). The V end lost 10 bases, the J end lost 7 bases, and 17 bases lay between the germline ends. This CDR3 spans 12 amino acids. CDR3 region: CATTTGDGEQYF. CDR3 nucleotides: TGTGCCACCACGACTGGGGACGGGGAGCAGTACTTC.

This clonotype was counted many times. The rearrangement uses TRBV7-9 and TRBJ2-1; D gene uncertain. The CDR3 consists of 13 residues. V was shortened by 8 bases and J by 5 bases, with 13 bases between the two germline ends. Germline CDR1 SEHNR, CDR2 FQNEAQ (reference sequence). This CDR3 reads CASSVGRNNEQFF. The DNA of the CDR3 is TGTGCCAGCTCGGTTGGCAGAAACAATGAGCAGTTCTTC. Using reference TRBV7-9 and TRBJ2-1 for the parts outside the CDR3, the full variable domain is DTGVSQNPRHKITKRGQNVTFRCDPISEHNRLYWYRQTLGQGPEFLTYFQNEAQLEKSRLLSDRFSAERPKGSFSTLEIQRTEQGDSAMYLCASSVGRNNEQFFGPGTRLTVL.

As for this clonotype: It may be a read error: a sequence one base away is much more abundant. The CDR3 coding sequence is TGTGCCAGCAGCCGAACAAGGGTCGATGAGCAGTTCTTC. It translates to CASSRTRVDEQFF. The gene calls are TRBV7-9 and TRBJ2-1; D is undetermined. The CDR3 is made up of 13 amino acids. The V end lost 5 bases, the J end lost 8 bases, and 13 bases lay between the germline ends. CDR1 is SEHNR and CDR2 is FQNEAQ in the germline V gene (reference sequence).

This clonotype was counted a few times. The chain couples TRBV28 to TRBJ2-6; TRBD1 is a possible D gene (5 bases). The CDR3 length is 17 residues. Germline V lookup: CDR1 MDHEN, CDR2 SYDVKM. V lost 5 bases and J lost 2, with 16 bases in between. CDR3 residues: CASSISRVSAGANVLTF. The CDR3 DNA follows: TGTGCCAGCAGTATTTCCAGGGTCTCGGCTGGGGCCAACGTCCTGACTTTC.